This T cell receptor beta chain was profiled in a study of early T cells in non-severe SARS-CoV-2 infection (dated by TCRdb to about 2021). Some background on the complete study: TCR sequencing used bulk RNA from unsorted whole blood, so alpha and beta chains could not be paired. Here is what the overall study found, with its caveats: VDJdb matching was skewed toward anti-spike CD8 responses and likely underestimated virus-specific expansions, missing private and CD4 specificities.

This clonotype was seen a few times. No cognate antigen has been identified for it. Per-base quality was not reported, and no clone a single base away is much larger than it. The CDR3, from cysteine to phenylalanine, totals 14 residues. Solely the CDR3 DNA is kept, with 42 bases framed from the first base. The germline V gene (reference sequence) sets CDR1 to DFQATT and CDR2 to SNEGSKA. Trimming leaves V shorter by 0 bases and J shorter by 4 bases, with the junction holding 1 base beyond the gene matches. This was a case-control study nested in a cohort of healthcare workers in London, UK, who had nasopharyngeal swab PCR tests and blood samples taken every week. Healthcare workers were enrolled in the week of the UK lockdown, from 23 to 31 March 2020, and were followed every week for up to roughly 15 weeks. The library was made by 5' RACE. Sequenced on a NextSeq 500. The TCR library protocol attached unique molecular identifiers to individual cDNA molecules to correct for sequencing error and PCR bias. Sequencing covered both TCR alpha and beta chains, and within each sample the abundances of alpha and beta sequences were tightly co-correlated. In the authors' own workflow: Decombinator V4 was used to annotate TCR sequences for V gene, J gene and CDR3. TCRs were defined as expanded if a significant change between any two time points was detected under a Poisson model with p below 0.0001. Abundances of TCRs were expressed as counts per million after normalisation to the total number of TCRs sequenced in each sample. MAIT TCRs were defined by TRAV1-2 paired with TRAJ12, TRAJ20 or TRAJ33, and iNKT TCRs by TRAV10 paired with TRAJ18. VDJdb, accessed on 1 November 2021, was searched for TCRs annotated for CMV, EBV and SARS-CoV-2, and TCRs annotated for more than one antigen were excluded. The public reads were reprocessed in TCRdb via fastp at Q25 and MiXCR, keeping in-frame beta chains. Every CDR3 protein is listed once, alongside the most common genes and DNA of its rows. These V and J calls rely on TCRdb rather than the paper's analysis. A total of over 85,000 distinct CDR3 sequences appear in this sample, around 12% of them only once. 3% to 4.5% of the sample rests with the top ten.

The sequenced sample was whole blood, obtained at baseline. The chain joins TRBV20-1 to TRBJ1-5; TRBD1 lines up with 9 middle nucleotides. This receptor was obtained from an adult who was a healthcare worker with PCR-confirmed SARS-CoV-2 infection or an uninfected control (not recorded which). The nucleotide sequence is given as TGCAGTGCTAGAGAGGACAGGGGTAATCAGCCCCAGCATTTT. Translated, this gives CSAREDRGNQPQHF.